The 11 T cell receptor beta chains in this list originate from one sample, sequenced in a study of CD8 T cells in ankylosing spondylitis. These receptors are not linked to any known antigen. TCRdb re-called the 5' RACE reads with MiXCR, one entry per CDR3 protein. The sample has about 400,000 distinct CDR3 sequences; under 25% are singletons. Points from the study as a whole: A TCR beta motif made of 7 to 9 highly homologous variants seemed typical of ankylosing spondylitis blood.

Sequenced material: blood, either unsorted or a sorted T cell fraction (not recorded which). The receptors were sampled from a male donor with ankylosing spondylitis.

This CDR3 is CASSLVQGDEAFF. CDR3 nucleotide sequence: TGTGCCAGCAGCTTAGTGCAGGGAGATGAAGCTTTCTTT. The chain employs TRBV7-2 and TRBJ1-1; a weak D match, TRBD1 (5 bases). The V gene lost 1 base and the J gene lost 7 bases, with 10 bases spanning the gap. CDR1 is SGHTA and CDR2 is FQGNSA in the germline V gene. This CDR3 is built from 13 residues.

This clonotype was seen ten or more times. The V gene is TRBV3-1, the J gene TRBJ1-4; D may be TRBD1 (5 bases). V lost 6 bases, J lost 7 bases, and 21 bases lay in between. The CDR3 sequence is 16 residues long. Per the germline V gene, CDR1 is LGHDT and CDR2 is YNNKEL (reference sequence). CDR3 in DNA: TGTGCCAGCAGTCAAAGATCCGGGGGACTTACTGAAAAACTGTTTTTT. It translates to CASSQRSGGLTEKLFF.

This clonotype was counted many times. The chain couples TRBV3-1 to TRBJ2-1; D remains ambiguous. CDR1 is LGHDT and CDR2 is YNNKEL in the germline V gene (reference sequence). Trimming pared 4 bases from V and 6 bases from J, leaving 13 bases between. The CDR3 covers 14 residues. CDR3 nucleotides: TGTGCCAGCAGCCGACTCAGCCCTTTCAATGAGCAGTTCTTC. Residues: CASSRLSPFNEQFF.

The table lists this clonotype with a count of one. The J gene is TRBJ1-4, the V gene TRBV6-6, with D unclear. Germline lookup yields CDR1 MNHNY and CDR2 SVGAGI (reference sequence). Between the trimmed V and J ends, which lost 5 bases and 10 bases, there was a span of 11 bases. The CDR3 length is 12 residues. In nucleotides, the CDR3 is TGTGCCAGCAGTAGACTAAGTGGAAAACTGTTTTTT. This codes for CASSRLSGKLFF.

The J gene is TRBJ2-1, the V gene TRBV5-1; D is uncertain. Germline V gene data show CDR1 as SGHRS and CDR2 as YFSETQ. This CDR3 has 15 amino acids. Trimming cost V 2 bases and J 0 bases, with 9 bases left between them. In DNA form, the CDR3 reads TGCGCCAGCAGCTTACAAGATCGCTCCTACAATGAGCAGTTCTTC. It yields the protein CASSLQDRSYNEQFF.

The chain carries TRBV6-5 and TRBJ2-2; D unclear. This CDR3 region has 12 residues. The ends were cut back, 5 bases at V and 13 bases at J, with 14 bases in the middle. CDR1 is MNHEY, CDR2 SVGAGI, per germline. CDR3 protein: CASSPMGMGLFF. The DNA of the CDR3 is TGTGCCAGCAGTCCGATGGGGATGGGGCTGTTTTTT.

This clonotype was seen repeatedly, ten times or more. V gene TRBV5-1 combines with J gene TRBJ2-7; D not certain. The CDR3 runs to 14 residues. Deletions cut 0 bases from V and 3 bases from J, with 10 bases between. The germline V gene encodes CDR1 SGHRS and CDR2 YFSETQ. CDR3 residues: CASSLVLGYYEQYF. The CDR3 nucleotides are TGCGCCAGCAGCTTGGTTCTGGGTTACTACGAGCAGTACTTC. The whole variable domain, filled in from reference TRBV5-1 and TRBJ2-7, reads KAGVTQTPRYLIKTRGQQVTLSCSPISGHRSVSWYQQTPGQGLQFLFEYFSETQRNKGNFPGRFSGRQFSNSRSEMNVSTLELGDSALYLCASSLVLGYYEQYFGPGTRLTVT.

CDR3 sequence: CSAGKDGTVTYEQYF. CDR3 nucleotide sequence: TGCAGTGCTGGAAAGGATGGGACTGTCACCTACGAGCAGTACTTC. V gene TRBV20-1 combines with J gene TRBJ2-7, with a possible D match to TRBD2 (6 bases). The V end was cut by 5 bases, the J end by 2 bases, with 19 bases between. The CDR3 loop spans 15 amino acids. Germline CDR1 and CDR2: DFQATT and SNEGSKA (reference sequence).

The CDR3 nucleotides read TGTGCCAGCAGTCCGCGGACTAGCGGGAGGGGATACGATGAGCAGTTCTTC. Residues: CASSPRTSGRGYDEQFF. This chain connects TRBV27 to TRBJ2-1, with TRBD2 matching 15 bases. Trimming took 5 bases from V and 8 from J; bases not matched to a gene: 10. From germline, CDR1 is MNHEY and CDR2 SMNVEV (reference sequence). The CDR3 has 17 residues.

This clonotype has ten or more counts. This chain connects TRBV29-1 to TRBJ2-1, with D perhaps TRBD2 (5 bases). The germline CDR1 and CDR2 sequences are SQVTM and ANQGSEA. The germline V and J ends were trimmed by 7 bases and 3 bases, with 10 bases remaining between them. The CDR3 runs 12 residues. CDR3 sequence (DNA): TGCAGCGGAAACCGGGACTACAATGAGCAGTTCTTC. It translates to CSGNRDYNEQFF.

The rearrangement joins TRBV20-1 to TRBJ2-7, with a weak D call TRBD1 (6 bases). V was pared by 6 bases and J by 0 bases, with 12 bases between. Per germline, CDR1 DFQATT and CDR2 SNEGSKA (reference sequence). This CDR3 spans 13 amino acids. Written as DNA, the CDR3 is TGCAGTGCGCCTCGGACAGACTCCTACGAGCAGTACTTC. Protein: CSAPRTDSYEQYF.